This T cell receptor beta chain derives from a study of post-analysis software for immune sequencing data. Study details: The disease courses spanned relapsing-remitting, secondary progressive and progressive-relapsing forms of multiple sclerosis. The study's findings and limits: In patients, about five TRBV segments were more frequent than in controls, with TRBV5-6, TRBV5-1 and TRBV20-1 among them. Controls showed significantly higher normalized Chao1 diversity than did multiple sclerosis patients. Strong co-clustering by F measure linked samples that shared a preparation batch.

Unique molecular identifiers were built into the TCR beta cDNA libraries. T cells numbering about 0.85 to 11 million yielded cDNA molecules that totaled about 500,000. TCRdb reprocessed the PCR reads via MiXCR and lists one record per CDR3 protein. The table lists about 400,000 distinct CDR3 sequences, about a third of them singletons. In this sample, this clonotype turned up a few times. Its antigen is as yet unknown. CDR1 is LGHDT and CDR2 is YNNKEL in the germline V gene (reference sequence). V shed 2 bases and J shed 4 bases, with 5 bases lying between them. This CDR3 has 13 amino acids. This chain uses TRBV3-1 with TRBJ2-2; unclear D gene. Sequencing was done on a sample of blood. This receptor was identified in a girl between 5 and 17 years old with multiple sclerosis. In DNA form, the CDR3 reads TGTGCCAGCAGCCAAAGTTCCACCGGGGAGCTGTTTTTT. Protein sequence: CASSQSSTGELFF.